This paragraph covers one T cell receptor beta chain sequence. The antigen remains undetermined. J lost 4 bases, V lost 0 bases, and 5 bases had no gene match. The CDR3 is made up of 15 amino acids. In germline, CDR1 is SGDLS, CDR2 YYNGEE. This entry comes from a study of T cells in localized non-small cell lung cancer. General observations from the study: Greater blood T cell density accompanied longer overall survival. Heterogeneity remains possible, as sequencing covered one tumor region only. The greatest T cell clonality was found in uninvolved adjacent lung (higher than in tumor). There were a median roughly 59 of the top 100 tumor clones appearing in adjacent lung.

Profiled with immunoSEQ multiplex PCR; TCRdb holds only in-frame clones, not every one. The data hold around 30,000 clones, with approximately 90% observed a single time. The TCR sequence derives from a female donor older than 55 with stage III squamous cell lung carcinoma. The chain is built from TRBV9 and TRBJ2-3; 7 nucleotides agree with TRBD2. The sequences come from peripheral blood, collected before any cancer treatment. CDR3 in amino acids: CASSVAGGRPDTQYF. CDR3 sequence (DNA): TGTGCCAGCAGCGTAGCGGGGGGTAGGCCAGATACGCAGTATTTT.